A single TCR beta chain is shown here with its context. The data stem from a study of blood T cell repertoires in COVID-19. Authors' data handling: For nucleated cells, counts were estimated from reference gene primer amplification. Clones were read by immunoSEQ multiplex PCR, and TCRdb kept only the in-frame ones, dropping some. The V and J calls and clone size are taken from that table; D and trimming were inferred from the DNA. The data show roughly 280,000 clones, with around nine tenths seen just once and roughly 4.9% held by the top ten. V was clipped by 7 bases and J by 12 bases, with 22 bases between them. The CDR3 has 14 amino acids. Germline V gene sequence: CDR1 MNHEY, CDR2 SMNVEV (reference sequence).

The receptor's source is a woman aged 55-69 years with COVID-19, enrolled during active disease. The chain combines TRBV27 with TRBJ2-1; possible D gene TRBD2, 6 bases. Sequencing was carried out using peripheral blood. CDR3: CASKPTGGMTGQFF. The CDR3 DNA sequence: TGTGCCAGCAAACCTACTGGAGGGATGACTGGGCAGTTCTTC.